One and the same sample provided the 20 T cell receptor beta chains below, sequenced in a study of T cells in Graves' hyperthyroidism and ophthalmopathy. Amplification yielded TCR beta CDR3 regions, with RNA transcripts as the source. A set of HTBI primers served as the primers for a first-round RT-PCR of the TCR CDR3. TCRdb reprocessed the multiplex PCR reads via MiXCR and lists one record per CDR3 protein. The sample holds 250,000 to 300,000 distinct CDR3 sequences, less than 15% seen once. The sequencing sample was made of blood. The receptors were gathered from a woman aged 40 to 49 with Graves' hyperthyroidism that later progressed to Graves' ophthalmopathy.

J is TRBJ2-1 and V is TRBV28; TRBD1 matches 8 bases. The CDR3 totals 15 residues. Germline V lookup: CDR1 MDHEN, CDR2 SYDVKM. J was trimmed by 4 bases and V by 7 bases; bases with no gene match: 9. The CDR3 sequence is CASKADRDTYNEQFF. Written as DNA, the CDR3 is TGTGCCAGCAAGGCGGACAGGGATACTTACAATGAGCAGTTCTTC.

This clonotype appeared a few times. This sequence joins TRBV15 and TRBJ2-2, with D uncertain. Germline V lookup: CDR1 LNHNV, CDR2 YYDKDF (reference sequence). Trimming pared 0 bases from V and 8 bases from J, leaving 10 bases between. CDR3 size: 14 residues. The CDR3 nucleotides read TGTGCCACCAGCAGAGAAAGGTTTGGAGGGGAGCTGTTTTTT. It is translated as CATSRERFGGELFF.

This rearrangement joins TRBV4-2 to TRBJ2-5; TRBD1 aligns across 7 bases. J gave up 0 bases and V 4 bases, and 2 bases lay outside the gene matches. The CDR3 has 14 amino acids. Germline CDR1 LGHNA, CDR2 YNFKEQ. As DNA, the CDR3 is TGTGCCAGCAGCCGTCAGGGGGACCAAGAGACCCAGTACTTC. Its translation: CASSRQGDQETQYF.

The J gene is TRBJ2-2, the V gene TRBV5-6; no firm D call. CDR1 is SGHDT and CDR2 is YYEEEE in the germline V gene. The CDR3 consists of 15 residues. Between the trimmed V and J ends, which lost 1 base and 1 base, there was a span of 8 bases. CDR3 residues: CASSLLILNTGELFF. In nucleotides, the CDR3 is TGTGCCAGCAGCTTGTTAATCCTGAACACCGGGGAGCTGTTTTTT.

This clonotype was seen more than once but under ten times. V gene TRBV18 combines with J gene TRBJ2-7, with 10 bases identical to TRBD2. Germline CDR1 and CDR2: KGHSH and LQKENI. The J segment lost 0 bases and the V segment lost 3 bases, leaving 5 bases of the junction unmatched. The CDR3 runs 16 residues. CDR3 residues: CASSPSSGSGSYEQYF. CDR3 nucleotide sequence: TGTGCCAGCTCACCTTCTAGCGGGAGTGGCTCCTACGAGCAGTACTTC.

This sequence joins TRBV20-1 and TRBJ1-6, with 7 bases aligning to TRBD1. Losses at the gene ends were 3 bases for V and 7 bases for J; bases not matched to a gene: 3. The germline CDR1 and CDR2 sequences are DFQATT and SNEGSKA (reference sequence). The CDR3 contains 13 residues. As DNA, the CDR3 is TGCAGTGCTAGTCGGGACAGCAATTCACCCCTCCACTTT. Its protein is CSASRDSNSPLHF.

The gene calls are TRBV14 and TRBJ2-7; 9 bases match TRBD2. J lost 0 bases, V lost 3 bases, and 6 bases had no gene match. Germline CDR1 reads SGHDN; CDR2 reads FVKESK. This CDR3 region has 16 residues. CDR3 amino acids: CASSHAAGGYSYEQYF. The CDR3 nucleotides are TGTGCCAGCAGCCATGCAGCGGGGGGTTACTCCTACGAGCAGTACTTC.

This clonotype was counted at least ten times. This chain links TRBV25-1 with TRBJ2-1; TRBD2 aligns across 9 bases. With 5 bases clipped from V and 4 bases from J, the junction kept 3 bases outside the gene matches. This CDR3 is 14 amino acids long. CDR1 is MGHDK and CDR2 is SYGVNS in the germline V gene. The chain's CDR3 is CASSSGRWYNEQFF. CDR3 bases: TGTGCCAGCAGTAGCGGGAGGTGGTACAATGAGCAGTTCTTC.

A few counts support this clonotype. V and J are TRBV12-3 or TRBV12-4 and TRBJ1-5; maybe TRBD1 (6 bases). V was clipped by 6 bases and J by 7 bases, with 19 bases between them. The CDR3 is made up of 15 amino acids. CDR3 sequence: CASSQRGGAWQPQHF. As DNA, the CDR3 is TGTGCCAGCAGCCAACGGGGGGGGGCCTGGCAGCCCCAGCATTTT.

In its sample, this clonotype was seen many times. J is TRBJ2-1 and V is TRBV30, with D tentatively TRBD2 (6 bases). CDR3 length: 14 residues. With 2 bases removed from V and 5 bases from J, the gap between germline ends came to 13 bases. CDR1 and CDR2 from the germline V gene are GTSNPN and SVGIG (reference sequence). Here the CDR3 DNA reads TGTGCCTGGAGTTTTCTAGCGCCGAACAATGAGCAGTTCTTC. Translation gives CAWSFLAPNNEQFF.

In its sample, this clonotype was seen many times. The rearrangement links TRBV24-1 to TRBJ1-5; 7 bases align to TRBD1. There are 12 residues in the CDR3. CDR1 and CDR2 from the germline V gene are KGHDR and SFDVKD. V lost 4 bases and J lost 12; bases outside the gene matches: 5. CDR3 loop: CATSELTGFQHF. DNA for the CDR3: TGTGCCACCAGTGAATTGACAGGGTTCCAGCATTTT.

The table lists this clonotype with many counts. This chain links TRBV5-1 with TRBJ2-1; 8 positions match TRBD2. CDR3 length: 15 residues. Trimming cost V 4 bases and J 3 bases; bases outside gene matches: 6. The germline V gene encodes CDR1 SGHRS and CDR2 YFSETQ. The CDR3 loop is CASSPELADYNEQFF. The CDR3, as DNA: TGCGCCAGCAGCCCCGAACTAGCGGACTACAATGAGCAGTTCTTC.

This clonotype appeared many times. The genes are TRBV30 and TRBJ2-1; tentatively, D is TRBD2 (5 bases). The CDR3 loop spans 15 amino acids. Germline V gene data show CDR1 as GTSNPN and CDR2 as SVGIG (reference sequence). The V end lost 5 bases, the J end lost 8 bases, and 22 bases lay between the germline ends. CDR3 residues: CAWLVTASTVYEQFF. The CDR3 DNA sequence: TGTGCCTGGCTTGTAACGGCTAGCACGGTCTATGAGCAGTTCTTC.

This clonotype was seen repeatedly, ten times or more. The chain carries TRBV27 and TRBJ1-2; D not certain. The CDR3 runs 15 residues. Germline loops: CDR1 MNHEY, CDR2 SMNVEV (reference sequence). V was clipped by 3 bases and J by 2 bases, with 13 bases between them. The CDR3 DNA reads TGTGCCAGCAGTTTCCTTCCCGGGCAGAACTATGGCTACACCTTC. Its protein product is CASSFLPGQNYGYTF.

This clonotype was observed a few times. This rearrangement joins TRBV18 to TRBJ1-2; D may be TRBD1 (6 bases). Trimming pared 2 bases from V and 6 bases from J, leaving 19 bases between. The CDR3 has 16 amino acids. Germline loops: CDR1 KGHSH, CDR2 LQKENI. CDR3 in DNA: TGTGCCAGCTCACCAAGACCCCAACAGGGAAGTGATGGCTACACCTTC. Translated: CASSPRPQQGSDGYTF.

For the CDR3, the DNA is TGTGCCTGGAACCGAAATCGGGGACAGGGGGCGAGTGGCTACACCTTC. Its protein is CAWNRNRGQGASGYTF. This chain links TRBV30 with TRBJ1-2; TRBD1 aligns across 12 bases. This CDR3 region has 16 residues. The germline V gene has CDR1 GTSNPN and CDR2 SVGIG (reference sequence). Trimming removed 4 bases from V and 7 bases from J; junction bases left unmatched: 13.

The sample holds many counts of this clonotype. This chain links TRBV12-5 with TRBJ2-1; 7 positions agree with TRBD2. The CDR3 is 13 residues long. After removal of 9 bases from V and 6 bases from J, the junction contained 8 bases not matched to a gene. The germline V gene encodes CDR1 LGHNT and CDR2 FRNRAP. CDR3 amino acids: CASASGGGNEQFF. In DNA form, the CDR3 reads TGTGCTAGCGCGTCGGGCGGGGGCAATGAGCAGTTCTTC.

In this sample, this clonotype turned up a few times. CDR3 loop: CASGLAGDSRGQETQYF. CDR3 sequence (DNA): TGCGCCAGCGGACTAGCGGGAGATAGTCGCGGGCAAGAGACCCAGTACTTC. The rearrangement joins TRBV5-1 to TRBJ2-5; 13 positions match TRBD2. The length of the CDR3 is 17 residues. Germline assignment: CDR1 SGHRS and CDR2 YFSETQ. J gave up 2 bases and V 7 bases, and 11 bases lay outside the gene matches.

In this sample, this clonotype turned up many times. V gene TRBV4-2 combines with J gene TRBJ2-1; tentative D call: TRBD2 (5 bases). CDR1 and CDR2 from the germline V gene are LGHNA and YNFKEQ. Trimming stripped 4 bases from V and 2 bases from J, with 12 bases between. This CDR3 spans 15 amino acids. The CDR3 DNA reads TGTGCCAGCAGCCCCTCAGAGCGGCCCTACAATGAGCAGTTCTTC. Translating it yields CASSPSERPYNEQFF.

In this sample, this clonotype turned up a few times. The rearrangement links TRBV27 to TRBJ1-4; TRBD1 is a possible D gene (5 bases). The germline V gene has CDR1 MNHEY and CDR2 SMNVEV (reference sequence). V lost 6 bases, J lost 4 bases, and 12 bases lay in between. CDR3 size: 14 residues. CDR3 loop: CASRLTGSNEKLFF. In DNA form, the CDR3 reads TGTGCCAGCAGACTTACAGGAAGTAATGAAAAACTGTTTTTT.